The 15 T cell receptor beta chains reported below all come from one sample, sequenced in a study of response to subunit inactivated influenza vaccine. TCRdb called the RT-PCR reads again in MiXCR, with one record for every CDR3 protein. Of 610,000 or so distinct CDR3 sequences listed, 14% are singletons. The input for sequencing was PBMCs from blood, taken approximately 12 days after vaccination. The receptors were gathered from a man in his fifties who received an inactivated influenza vaccine.

This clonotype showed up just a few times. The rearrangement uses TRBV20-1 and TRBJ2-7, with 12 nucleotides matching TRBD1. CDR1 is DFQATT and CDR2 is SNEGSKA in the germline V gene (reference sequence). CDR3 size: 14 residues. With 1 base clipped from V and 2 bases from J, the junction kept 0 bases outside the gene matches. CDR3 DNA sequence: TGCAGTGCTAGAGGGGACAGGGGGCCCTACGAGCAGTACTTC. It translates to CSARGDRGPYEQYF.

The chain has TRBV6-2 or TRBV6-3 and TRBJ1-2; D is possibly TRBD1 (6 bases). Per the germline V gene, CDR1 is MNHEY and CDR2 is SVGEGT. The CDR3 totals 15 residues. V was trimmed by 2 bases and J by 2 bases, leaving 12 bases between them. CDR3 in amino acids: CASSYQDRLNYGYTF. CDR3 bases: TGTGCCAGCAGTTACCAAGACAGGCTAAACTATGGCTACACCTTC.

This clonotype was counted a single time. The chain combines TRBV20-1 with TRBJ2-3, with 10 bases that match TRBD2. This CDR3 is built from 16 residues. V lost 1 base to trimming and J lost 1 base; unmatched junction nucleotides: 5. CDR1 is DFQATT, CDR2 SNEGSKA, per germline (reference sequence). This CDR3 reads CSARGGLATRTDTQYF. DNA for the CDR3: TGCAGTGCTAGAGGGGGACTAGCGACACGCACAGATACGCAGTATTTT.

The sample holds a few counts of this clonotype. V usage is TRBV6-5 and J usage is TRBJ2-7; D might be TRBD1 or TRBD2, each matching 6 bases. V was shortened by 4 bases and J by 7 bases, with 20 bases between the two germline ends. CDR1 MNHEY and CDR2 SVGAGI come from the germline V gene. This CDR3 is 15 amino acids long. CDR3 residues: CASSSPAGAQGEQYF. For the CDR3, the DNA is TGTGCCAGCAGTTCCCCAGCGGGCGCCCAGGGGGAGCAGTACTTC.

This clonotype was seen more than once but under ten times. The genes are TRBV5-8 and TRBJ2-3; D may match TRBD1 or TRBD2 (6 bases each). Germline CDR1 is SGHTS and CDR2 is YDEGEE. The CDR3 totals 16 residues. V gave up 2 bases and J gave up 4 bases, with 17 bases separating them. The CDR3 bases are TGTGCCAGCAGCTTTAACTTCTTGGGGGGCGCAGATACGCAGTATTTT. It translates to CASSFNFLGGADTQYF.

The chain carries TRBV29-1 and TRBJ2-2; 10 bases agree with TRBD1. Germline CDR1 reads SQVTM; CDR2 reads ANQGSEA. The CDR3 covers 19 residues. V was clipped by 0 bases and J by 4 bases; unmatched bases: 14. The CDR3 spells CSVEDRGTRGTGVTGELFF. The CDR3 DNA is TGCAGCGTTGAAGACCGAGGTACTCGCGGGACAGGGGTCACCGGGGAGCTGTTTTTT.

The V call is TRBV7-9, the J call TRBJ1-1; TRBD1 agrees at 9 bases. The CDR3 sequence is 11 residues long. Germline assignment: CDR1 SEHNR and CDR2 FQNEAQ (reference sequence). V was clipped by 4 bases and J by 10 bases; unmatched bases: 1. This CDR3 reads CASSWGQGAFF. DNA of the CDR3: TGTGCCAGCAGCTGGGGACAGGGAGCTTTCTTT.

This clonotype has a handful of counts. The V call is TRBV11-1, the J call TRBJ2-2, with a weak D call TRBD1 (6 bases). Looked up from germline, CDR1 is SGHAT and CDR2 is FQDESV (reference sequence). V gave up 5 bases and J gave up 0 bases, with 22 bases separating them. The CDR3 spans 19 residues. CDR3 DNA: TGTGCCAGCAGCCCAAAGGACCGATTGGGACATTCGAACACCGGGGAGCTGTTTTTT. It translates to CASSPKDRLGHSNTGELFF. The variable domain in full, with the rest retrieved from reference TRBV11-1 and TRBJ2-2, is EAEVAQSPRYKITEKSQAVAFWCDPISGHATLYWYRQILGQGPELLVQFQDESVVDDSQLPKDRFSAERLKGVDSTLKIQPAELGDSAMYLCASSPKDRLGHSNTGELFFGEGSRLTVL.

The V gene is TRBV7-2, the J gene TRBJ1-1; weak D call: TRBD1 (6 bases). Germline V gene sequence: CDR1 SGHTA, CDR2 FQGNSA. The CDR3 loop spans 14 amino acids. Trimming removed 7 bases at V and 1 base at J, with 13 bases between. This chain's CDR3 is CASTKGGWNTEAFF. CDR3 sequence (DNA): TGTGCCAGCACCAAGGGGGGGTGGAACACTGAAGCTTTCTTT.

This rearrangement joins TRBV2 to TRBJ2-3; TRBD1 matches 7 bases. Trimming removed 4 bases from V and 1 base from J; junction bases left unmatched: 5. The CDR3 runs 15 residues. The germline V gene has CDR1 SNHLY and CDR2 FYNNEI. CDR3 sequence: CASSGGQPGTDTQYF. The CDR3 DNA is TGTGCCAGCAGTGGGGGACAGCCGGGCACAGATACGCAGTATTTT.

CDR3 bases: TGTGCCAGCTCATCGAACAGAGGGGGGATTACCCTCTATGGCTACACCTTC. Its protein product is CASSSNRGGITLYGYTF. The V and J genes are TRBV18 and TRBJ1-2, with D perhaps TRBD1 (6 bases). This CDR3 is built from 17 residues. The V end lost 5 bases, the J end lost 4 bases, and 23 bases lay between the germline ends. In germline, CDR1 is KGHSH, CDR2 LQKENI.

This clonotype was detected only a few times. The chain uses TRBV27 and TRBJ2-3; 14 bases match TRBD2. The CDR3 consists of 17 residues. With 4 bases clipped from V and 4 bases from J, the junction kept 7 bases outside the gene matches. Per the germline V gene, CDR1 is MNHEY and CDR2 is SMNVEV (reference sequence). DNA for the CDR3: TGTGCCAGCAGTTACCTCCCGGGACTAGCGGGAGCAGATACGCAGTATTTT. It codes for CASSYLPGLAGADTQYF.

This clonotype was seen repeatedly, ten times or more. This sequence joins TRBV15 and TRBJ2-7, with a tentative D call TRBD1 (5 bases). This CDR3 comprises 13 residues. V lost 7 bases and J lost 3, with 13 bases in between. Germline V gene lookup returns CDR1 LNHNV and CDR2 YYDKDF (reference sequence). For the CDR3, the DNA is TGTGCCACCACCCAGACAGTGGGCTACGAGCAGTACTTC. Protein: CATTQTVGYEQYF.

The rearrangement uses TRBV20-1 and TRBJ2-7; D gene unclear. Looked up from germline, CDR1 is DFQATT and CDR2 is SNEGSKA (reference sequence). This CDR3 region has 13 residues. V was cut by 6 bases and J by 0 bases, with 12 bases left in between. CDR3 nucleotides: TGCAGTGCCTCCCGGGCTCCCTCCTACGAGCAGTACTTC. Translation gives CSASRAPSYEQYF.

This clonotype showed up just a few times. The chain has TRBV5-8 and TRBJ2-5; 10 bases are a match to TRBD1. CDR1 and CDR2 (germline): SGHTS, YDEGEE. After removal of 7 bases from V and 6 bases from J, the junction contained 6 bases not matched to a gene. CDR3 length equals 13 residues. Written as DNA, the CDR3 is TGTGCCAGCTCGACAGGGGGCTCTCAGACCCAGTACTTC. As protein: CASSTGGSQTQYF.